The rows below give T cell receptor beta chains drawn from one sample of a study of blood T cell repertoires in COVID-19. Assay used: immunoSEQ multiplex PCR; TCRdb lists only in-frame clones, some missing. This table holds about 330,000 clones, approximately 86% found once. Sequencing input: peripheral blood. These receptors were collected from a man under 40 with COVID-19, enrolled during active disease. The CDR3 runs from the conserved cysteine through the conserved F or W. The order of the fields is CDR3 protein, CDR3 DNA, V gene, clone size, D gene, J gene. A D gene is named only where the DNA matches it firmly. Not all rows give a size; the values are once, few, many and, for expanded clones, a class.

CASSFPTYARSNTDTQYF TGTGCCAGCAGTTTTCCTACGTATGCCCGATCAAACACAGATACGCAGTATTTT TRBV28 - - TRBJ2-3
CASSRGGEKTEAFF TGTGCCAGCAGCCGAGGGGGTGAGAAGACTGAAGCTTTCTTT TRBV3-1/TRBV3-2 - - TRBJ1-1
CASSIYGTSGSDEQFF TGTGCCAGCAGCATCTACGGGACTAGCGGGAGCGATGAGCAGTTCTTC TRBV7-3 - TRBD2 TRBJ2-1
CAISDRGAYDEQYF TGTGCCATCAGTGATCGTGGGGCTTACGACGAGCAGTACTTC TRBV10-3 - - TRBJ2-7
CASSYQDLQRADTQYF TGTGCCAGCAGTTACCAGGACTTACAACGGGCAGATACGCAGTATTTT TRBV6-2/TRBV6-3 once - TRBJ2-3
CASSQDMRLRGGANVLTF TGTGCCAGCAGCCAAGATATGCGGCTCCGAGGGGGGGCCAACGTCCTGACTTTC TRBV3-1/TRBV3-2 - - TRBJ2-6
CASSLFPHGQSSYEQYF TGCGCCAGCAGCTTGTTCCCCCATGGGCAGAGCTCCTACGAGCAGTACTTC TRBV5-1 - - TRBJ2-7
CASSLRDTLLNGYTF TGTGCCAGCAGCTTGAGGGACACCCTTTTAAATGGCTACACCTTC TRBV5-5 - - TRBJ1-2
CASSQDDRSSPLHF TGTGCCAGCAGCCAGGACGACAGATCCTCACCCCTCCACTTT TRBV7-8 - - TRBJ1-6
CASSLAVWTDTDTQYF TGTGCCAGCAGCTTGGCCGTGTGGACAGACACAGATACGCAGTATTTT TRBV5-8 - - TRBJ2-3
CASSRPWDPGLAGDVTQYF TGTGCCAGCAGTCGCCCTTGGGACCCGGGACTAGCGGGAGACGTTACGCAGTATTTT TRBV27 - TRBD2 TRBJ2-3
CASSDLVADTQYF TGCGCCAGCAGCGACTTGGTTGCCGATACGCAGTATTTT TRBV5-1 - - TRBJ2-3
CASSQGGGVRNTIYF TGTGCCAGCAGCCAAGGAGGGGGAGTCAGAAACACCATATATTTT TRBV3-1/TRBV3-2 once - TRBJ1-3
CASSRETDTQYF TGTGCCAGCAGCCGGGAGACAGATACGCAGTATTTT TRBV4-2 - - TRBJ2-3
CASSPGVLAGGPNTGELFF TGCGCCAGCAGCCCGGGGGTCTTAGCGGGAGGACCGAACACCGGGGAGCTGTTTTTT TRBV4-1 - TRBD2 TRBJ2-2
CASRLTGTGNQPQHF TGTGCCAGCAGGCTAACAGGGACGGGCAATCAGCCCCAGCATTTT TRBV6-5 - - TRBJ1-5
CASSSVIAGGGETQYF TGTGCCAGCAGCTCTGTGATAGCGGGTGGTGGGGAGACCCAGTACTTC TRBV7-6 - TRBD2 TRBJ2-5
CAWSRDLPLYEQYF TGTGCCTGGAGTCGAGACTTGCCCCTCTACGAGCAGTACTTC TRBV30 few - TRBJ2-7
CASSLDGRVSTEAFF TGCGCCAGCAGCTTGGACGGCAGGGTAAGCACTGAAGCTTTCTTT TRBV5-1 - - TRBJ1-1
CAVGTSASEGQYF TGTGCCGTCGGGACTAGCGCTTCTGAGGGGCAGTACTTC TRBV7-9 - TRBD2 TRBJ2-7
CASSLVSGDYNEQFF TGCGCCAGCAGCTTGGTGTCAGGGGATTACAATGAGCAGTTCTTC TRBV5-1 - - TRBJ2-1
CASRQSGSSYNEQFF TGTGCCAGCAGACAAAGCGGGAGCTCCTACAATGAGCAGTTCTTC TRBV7-2 - TRBD2 TRBJ2-1
CASSLTGGNEQFF TGTGCCAGCAGCTTGACAGGGGGCAATGAGCAGTTCTTC TRBV5-5 - TRBD1 TRBJ2-1
CASSMPGGLEAFF TGTGCCAGTAGTATGCCAGGGGGCCTTGAAGCTTTCTTT TRBV19 - TRBD1 TRBJ1-1
CASSLEQRETQYF TGTGCCAGCAGCTTGGAACAGAGAGAGACCCAGTACTTC TRBV5-4 - - TRBJ2-5
CASSLFLQGGYNEQFF TGTGCCAGCAGTTTATTTTTACAGGGGGGGTACAATGAGCAGTTCTTC TRBV27 - - TRBJ2-1
CASSVAAGYEQYF TGTGCCAGCAGCGTAGCGGCGGGATACGAGCAGTACTTC TRBV9 - - TRBJ2-7
CASSQDQGFNSPLHF TGCGCCAGCAGCCAAGATCAGGGTTTTAATTCACCCCTCCACTTT TRBV4-3 - - TRBJ1-6
CASSQGQGGGYTF TGTGCCAGCAGCCAAGGACAGGGGGGAGGCTACACCTTC TRBV7-3 - TRBD1 TRBJ1-2
CASSQGGSGNTIYF TGTGCCAGCTCACAAGGGGGATCTGGAAACACCATATATTTT TRBV18 - - TRBJ1-3
CASSTQGGQSGEQFF TGTGCCAGCAGCACCCAAGGGGGCCAGTCAGGTGAGCAGTTCTTC TRBV9 - TRBD1 TRBJ2-1
CASSFLSRGEQFF TGTGCCAGCAGTTTTTTGAGTCGCGGGGAGCAGTTCTTC TRBV12-3/TRBV12-4 - - TRBJ2-1
CASSPINQPQHF TGTGCCAGCAGCCCCATCAATCAGCCCCAGCATTTT TRBV7-9 - - TRBJ1-5